A selection of T cell receptor beta chains follows, all from one sample in a study of T cell responses to AZD1222 COVID-19 vaccine. TCRdb keeps only in-frame clones here, not all; method: immunoSEQ multiplex PCR. This table has over 100,000 clones, about 89% appearing once. Sequencing used peripheral blood, obtained 28 days after the second AZD1222 dose. Receptor source: an adult who received the AZD1222 COVID-19 vaccine. Both conserved end residues are part of each CDR3. The D gene is left open where the match is weak. Rows may omit the clone size; those that give it use once, few, many or a size class.

TRBJ1-2 | . | once | TRBV19 | 15 | TGTGCCAGTAGTATTGTTGGAATTCCCCCTAGGGGCTACACCTTC | CASSIVGIPPRGYTF
TRBJ2-1 | . | . | TRBV7-2 | 17 | TGTGCCAGCAGCTTAGCGGGGGGGCGAATCTCCTACAATGAGCAGTTCTTC | CASSLAGGRISYNEQFF
TRBJ2-1 | TRBD1 | few | TRBV4-3 | 20 | TGCGCCAGCAGCCAAGATCCAAACCCCATGACAGGGGGGTCCTACAATGAGCAGTTCTTC | CASSQDPNPMTGGSYNEQFF
TRBJ2-3 | . | . | TRBV6-4 | 14 | TGTGCCAGCAGTCGGGGTCCCCTCACAGATACGCAGTATTTT | CASSRGPLTDTQYF
TRBJ2-1 | TRBD2 | . | TRBV11-2 | 17 | TGTGCCAGCAGCGCTAGAGGTCTAGCGGGGGCCTACAATGAGCAGTTCTTC | CASSARGLAGAYNEQFF
TRBJ2-5 | TRBD2 | once | TRBV19 | 14 | TGTGCCAGTAGTATTCGGGGGGGTCAAGAGACCCAGTACTTC | CASSIRGGQETQYF
TRBJ1-3 | TRBD1 | . | TRBV5-4 | 14 | TGTGCCAGCAGTTCGGGACAGCCTGGAAACACCATATATTTT | CASSSGQPGNTIYF
TRBJ1-6 | TRBD1 | . | TRBV30 | 15 | TGTGCCTCGCGACAGGGGAGCTCCTATAATTCACCCCTCCACTTT | CASRQGSSYNSPLHF
TRBJ2-5 | . | . | TRBV7-2 | 17 | TGTGCCAGCAGCTTATCACCTCTCGGTGGCACCCAAGAGACCCAGTACTTC | CASSLSPLGGTQETQYF
TRBJ2-3 | . | . | TRBV23-1 | 18 | TGCGCCAGCAGTCAAATCTGTCCCCAGCGGGCTCCCACAGATACGCAGTATTTT | CASSQICPQRAPTDTQYF
TRBJ2-1 | . | . | TRBV5-1 | 12 | TGCGCCAGCAGCCCCGACCCCAATGAGCAGTTCTTC | CASSPDPNEQFF
TRBJ2-3 | TRBD2 | . | TRBV9 | 16 | TGTGCCAGCAGCACCGGGACTAGCGGGACGGCAGATACGCAGTATTTT | CASSTGTSGTADTQYF
TRBJ2-1 | TRBD2 | . | TRBV29-1 | 14 | TGCAGCGTCACGACTAGCGGGTCCTACAATGAGCAGTTCTTC | CSVTTSGSYNEQFF
TRBJ1-2 | TRBD1 | . | TRBV11-2 | 15 | TGTGCCAGCAGTACCCCTGACAGGGTATATTATGGCTACACCTTC | CASSTPDRVYYGYTF
TRBJ2-7 | . | . | TRBV13 | 14 | TGTGCCAGCAGCTTAATCTCCTCCTCCTACGAGCAGTACTTC | CASSLISSSYEQYF
TRBJ2-7 | TRBD2 | . | TRBV27 | 14 | TGTGCCAGCAGCCTAGCGGGAGGGGGTTACGAGCAGTACTTC | CASSLAGGGYEQYF
TRBJ2-3 | TRBD2 | . | TRBV7-6 | 14 | TGTGCCAGCACCCTCGGGGGGGGCACAGATACGCAGTATTTT | CASTLGGGTDTQYF
TRBJ2-1 | . | . | TRBV23-1 | 16 | TGCGCCAGCAGTCAATCTAACCCGCGGGGCTACAATGAGCAGTTCTTC | CASSQSNPRGYNEQFF
TRBJ1-1 | TRBD1 | . | TRBV29-1 | 17 | TGCAGCGTTGAAGCCCGGGGACAGGGAGATATTAGCATGAGGGCTTTCTTT | CSVEARGQGDISMRAFF
TRBJ2-2 | TRBD1 | . | TRBV5-1 | 16 | TGCGCCAGCAGCCCAGGACAGGCATCGAACACCGGGGAGCTGTTTTTT | CASSPGQASNTGELFF
TRBJ2-7 | . | . | TRBV7-3 | 12 | TGTGCCAGCCGAGAATGGTCCCACGAGCAGTACTTC | CASREWSHEQYF
TRBJ1-5 | TRBD1 | . | TRBV30 | 14 | TGTGCCTGGAGTGTTTTACAGGGGAATCAGCCCCAGCATTTT | CAWSVLQGNQPQHF
TRBJ1-2 | . | . | TRBV20-1 | 11 | TGCAGTGCTAGAGATGGGCCTGGCTACACCTTC | CSARDGPGYTF
TRBJ2-3 | . | few | TRBV13 | 16 | TGTGCCAGCAGCTTAGAGCGGCGGACCCTCACAGATACGCAGTATTTT | CASSLERRTLTDTQYF
TRBJ2-3 | . | . | TRBV5-4 | 15 | TGTGCCAGCAGGGATCAGCGGGCAAGCACAGATACGCAGTATTTT | CASRDQRASTDTQYF
TRBJ1-3 | . | once | TRBV7-9 | 16 | TGTGCCAGCAGCTTAGGGGCGGGGGGCCGGAGGAACACCATATATTTT | CASSLGAGGRRNTIYF
TRBJ2-7 | TRBD1 | . | TRBV10-3 | 14 | TGTGCCATCAGGGGGGACAGGGGAGACTACGAGCAGTACTTC | CAIRGDRGDYEQYF
TRBJ2-1 | TRBD2 | . | TRBV5-4 | 16 | TGTGCCAGCAGCCCCGTTGGCGGGGGTTCCTACAATGAGCAGTTCTTC | CASSPVGGGSYNEQFF
TRBJ1-6 | . | . | TRBV30 | 14 | TGTGCCTGGAGTGTCCCCCAGGCCCACTCACCCCTCCACTTT | CAWSVPQAHSPLHF
TRBJ1-2 | . | . | TRBV27 | 15 | TGTGCCAGCAGTTTATACCCAGGGGCTAGCTATGGCTACACCTTC | CASSLYPGASYGYTF
TRBJ1-5 | . | . | TRBV24-1 | 14 | TGTGCCACCGGGGAGGATTATAGCAATCAGCCCCAGCATTTT | CATGEDYSNQPQHF
TRBJ1-2 | . | . | TRBV19 | 14 | TGTGCCAGTAGTATCTCGAGGGAGACCGGTGGCTACACCTTC | CASSISRETGGYTF
TRBJ1-4 | . | . | TRBV4-3 | 15 | TGCGCCAGCAGCCAAGTGCCGAATACTAATGAAAAACTGTTTTTT | CASSQVPNTNEKLFF
TRBJ2-7 | TRBD1 | . | TRBV3-1/TRBV3-2 | 15 | TGTGCCAGCAGCCAAGATTTGGCAGGGGGCTACGAGCAGTACTTC | CASSQDLAGGYEQYF
TRBJ1-5 | . | once | TRBV6-2/TRBV6-3 | 16 | TGTGCCAGCAGTGACCAGTGGGAGGGTGGCAATCAGCCCCAGCATTTT | CASSDQWEGGNQPQHF
TRBJ1-2 | . | . | TRBV24-1 | 11 | TGTGCCACCAGTACAAGCGATGGCTACACCTTC | CATSTSDGYTF
TRBJ2-4 | . | . | TRBV29-1 | 13 | TGCAGCGTTGTCGGGCAGGTCAAAAACATTCAGTACTTC | CSVVGQVKNIQYF
TRBJ2-2 | . | . | TRBV9 | 14 | TGTGCCAGCAGCATCTTGACGGCGACCGGGGAGCTGTTTTTT | CASSILTATGELFF
TRBJ1-2 | TRBD1 | . | TRBV6-5 | 13 | TGTGCCAGCATCTGGGGACAGCGGGATGGCTACACCTTC | CASIWGQRDGYTF
TRBJ1-1 | . | . | TRBV10-3 | 11 | TGTGCCATCAGGACGGAGGTTGAAGCTTTCTTT | CAIRTEVEAFF
TRBJ1-5 | . | . | TRBV7-3 | 16 | TGTGCCAGCAGCCCTAAAGGGAGGGGTGGCCATCAGCCCCAGCATTTT | CASSPKGRGGHQPQHF
TRBJ2-3 | . | . | TRBV27 | 15 | TGTGCCAGCACCTTGACTAGTTATCGCACAGATACGCAGTATTTT | CASTLTSYRTDTQYF
TRBJ1-4 | TRBD1 | . | TRBV5-4 | 14 | TGTGCCAGCAGCTTACAGGGGGCTAATGAAAAACTGTTTTTT | CASSLQGANEKLFF
TRBJ2-5 | . | . | TRBV4-1 | 17 | TGCGCCAGCAGCCAAACCCTGTTGCTAGCGCTTCAAGAGACCCAGTACTTC | CASSQTLLLALQETQYF
TRBJ2-4 | . | . | TRBV7-8 | 12 | TGTGCCAGCAGCTTAGGGGGAAACATTCAGTACTTC | CASSLGGNIQYF
TRBJ2-4 | TRBD1 | . | TRBV12-3/TRBV12-4 | 11 | TGTGCCAGCGGAACAGGGGCTATTCAGTACTTC | CASGTGAIQYF
TRBJ2-5 | TRBD2 | . | TRBV6-5 | 12 | TGTGCCAGCAGCGTAGCGGGCGAGACCCAGTACTTC | CASSVAGETQYF
TRBJ2-2 | . | . | TRBV27 | 15 | TGTGCCAGCAGGACTCTAACAGGGTTCACCGGGGAGCTGTTTTTT | CASRTLTGFTGELFF
TRBJ1-6 | TRBD1 | . | TRBV5-1 | 13 | TGCGCCCCCCCCGACAGGGCCTATTCACCCCTCCACTTT | CAPPDRAYSPLHF
TRBJ1-2 | . | . | TRBV6-6 | 15 | TGTGCCAGCAGTTCAGGGGATCCTTGGGACTATGGCTACACCTTC | CASSSGDPWDYGYTF
TRBJ1-2 | . | . | TRBV27 | 14 | TGTGCCAGCAGTTTATATACAGGGTCGGGGGGCTACACCTTC | CASSLYTGSGGYTF